One and the same sample provided the 17 T cell receptor beta chains below, sequenced in a study of PD-1 blockade in classical Hodgkin lymphoma (dated by TCRdb to the early 2020s). The library was prepared using the immunoSEQ multiplex PCR assay. Drawn from immuneACCESS, this table holds only the in-frame rearrangements with V and J called that TCRdb kept. Clones are partly lost; checked studies trace under half to an unresolved V gene and leave the rest unexplained. The sample contains nearly 100,000 clones, roughly 88% of them found a single time. The top ten hold roughly an eighth of the sample. In the paper's terms, the time point label means: cycle 1 day 1 (C1D1), immediately before nivolumab initiation. All trial patients had relapsed after autologous stem cell transplantation, with cohorts A, B and C differing in prior brentuximab vedotin exposure. The sequencing here drew on peripheral blood mononuclear cells (PBMCs), taken at baseline. These TCRs come from a human donor with classical Hodgkin lymphoma.

This sequence joins TRBV30 and TRBJ2-2; 8 nucleotides line up with TRBD2. Germline V gene data show CDR1 as GTSNPN and CDR2 as SVGIG (reference sequence). V dropped 3 bases and J dropped 3; count of bases not matched to a gene: 3. This CDR3 spans 14 amino acids. The CDR3 protein is CAWRGTSYTGELFF. The CDR3, as DNA: TGTGCCTGGAGAGGGACTAGTTACACCGGGGAGCTGTTTTTT.

A few counts support this clone. The gene calls are TRBV6-5 and TRBJ1-5; 7 nucleotides line up with TRBD1. Germline CDR1 reads MNHEY; CDR2 reads SVGAGI. The CDR3 runs 14 residues. Unmatched junction bases numbered 3, after V lost 2 bases and J lost 5 bases. As DNA, the CDR3 is TGTGCCAGCAGTTACAGACAGGGCTATCAGCCCCAGCATTTT. As protein: CASSYRQGYQPQHF.

This clone was seen once. This chain uses TRBV4-2 with TRBJ1-5; the match to TRBD1 covers 9 bases. The CDR3 is 16 residues long. V shed 0 bases and J 4 bases; nucleotides not matched to a gene: 4. Germline loops: CDR1 LGHNA, CDR2 YNFKEQ. The CDR3 nucleotides are TGTGCCAGCAGCCAAGATGTGGGACAGGGAAATCAGCCCCAGCATTTT. Protein product: CASSQDVGQGNQPQHF.

The chain uses TRBV18 and TRBJ2-1; D is unclear. V lost 2 bases to trimming and J lost 2 bases, with 7 bases between them. The CDR3 has 14 residues. Germline-derived CDR1 and CDR2 are KGHSH and LQKENI. CDR3 amino acids: CASSPVGPYNEQFF. The CDR3 DNA sequence: TGTGCCAGCTCACCAGTAGGGCCCTACAATGAGCAGTTCTTC.

The chain has TRBV5-6 and TRBJ2-7, with 9 positions matching TRBD1. Germline-derived CDR1 and CDR2 are SGHDT and YYEEEE. V shed 2 bases and J 3 bases; nucleotides not matched to a gene: 9. The CDR3 spans 16 residues. CDR3 sequence reads: CASSFFGTGNFYEQYF. The CDR3 coding sequence is TGTGCCAGCAGCTTCTTTGGGACAGGGAACTTCTACGAGCAGTACTTC.

The rearrangement links TRBV6-4 to TRBJ2-1, with TRBD2 as a possible D gene (5 bases). Per the germline V gene, CDR1 is MRHNA and CDR2 is SNTAGT. The CDR3 has 13 amino acids. The V end lost 4 bases, the J end lost 4 bases, and 8 bases lay between the germline ends. This CDR3 reads CASSAEEYNEQFF. The CDR3 region has the DNA TGTGCCAGCAGTGCGGAGGAATACAATGAGCAGTTCTTC.

This chain connects TRBV19 to TRBJ2-3; D not certain. Trimming stripped 3 bases from V and 7 bases from J, with 8 bases between. The CDR3 runs 12 residues. Germline values: CDR1 LNHDA, CDR2 SQIVND (reference sequence). CDR3 amino acids: CASSMLDNTQYF. CDR3 in DNA: TGTGCCAGTAGTATGTTGGATAATACGCAGTATTTT.

This CDR3 is CASSLVEGYGYTF. Here the CDR3 DNA reads TGTGCCAGCAGCTTGGTAGAGGGGTATGGCTACACCTTC. J is TRBJ1-2 and V is TRBV5-6; possible D gene TRBD1, 5 bases. Germline assignment: CDR1 SGHDT and CDR2 YYEEEE. There are 13 residues in the CDR3. Trimming left V 0 bases short and J 5 bases short, with 8 bases between.

The rearrangement joins TRBV28 to TRBJ2-1; 10 bases are shared with TRBD1. CDR3 length equals 15 residues. Trimming removed 6 bases from V and 0 bases from J; junction bases left unmatched: 2. Germline lookup yields CDR1 MDHEN and CDR2 SYDVKM. Here the CDR3 DNA reads TGTGCCAGCAGCCGGGACAGGGGCTCCTACAATGAGCAGTTCTTC. This gives the protein CASSRDRGSYNEQFF.

This clone appeared once. The chain combines TRBV5-1 with TRBJ2-7; TRBD1 agrees at 10 bases. This CDR3 is 15 amino acids long. Per the germline V gene, CDR1 is SGHRS and CDR2 is YFSETQ. J was trimmed by 6 bases and V by 1 base; bases with no gene match: 7. The CDR3 nucleotides read TGCGCCAGCAGCTTGCAGGGACAGGGGCAAAGCGAGCAGTACTTC. It encodes CASSLQGQGQSEQYF. Complete variable domain (other parts from reference TRBV5-1 and TRBJ2-7): KAGVTQTPRYLIKTRGQQVTLSCSPISGHRSVSWYQQTPGQGLQFLFEYFSETQRNKGNFPGRFSGRQFSNSRSEMNVSTLELGDSALYLCASSLQGQGQSEQYFGPGTRLTVT.

The chain couples TRBV5-1 to TRBJ2-3, with D unresolved. V gave up 3 bases and J gave up 1 base, with 6 bases separating them. The CDR3 contains 13 residues. Germline-derived CDR1 and CDR2 are SGHRS and YFSETQ. The CDR3: CASSWPGTDTQYF. CDR3 coding DNA: TGCGCCAGCAGCTGGCCCGGCACAGATACGCAGTATTTT.

CDR3 sequence reads: CSAGNIEEFF. CDR3 in DNA: TGCAGTGCTGGAAACATCGAGGAGTTCTTC. This rearrangement joins TRBV20-1 to TRBJ2-1; the D is unclear. Trimming left V 5 bases short and J 14 bases short, with 13 bases between. The CDR3 is 10 amino acids. The germline V gene has CDR1 DFQATT and CDR2 SNEGSKA (reference sequence).

V gene TRBV6-5 combines with J gene TRBJ2-7; TRBD2 agrees at 10 bases. Trimming took 9 bases from V and 6 from J; bases not matched to a gene: 8. This CDR3 region has 13 residues. Per germline, CDR1 MNHEY and CDR2 SVGAGI. CDR3 in DNA: TGTGCCAGTAGTCGTAGCGGGAGGATCGAGCAGTACTTC. It is translated as CASSRSGRIEQYF.

The rearrangement joins TRBV7-9 to TRBJ2-7; the D gene is possibly TRBD1 (5 bases). Per germline, CDR1 SEHNR and CDR2 FQNEAQ (reference sequence). The CDR3 is 14 residues long. V dropped 5 bases and J dropped 5 bases, with 16 bases sitting between them. The CDR3 spells CASSLDSFLDEQYF. The DNA for the CDR3 is TGTGCCAGCAGCCTCGACAGCTTCCTAGACGAGCAGTACTTC.

The V call is TRBV18, the J call TRBJ2-5; 7 nucleotides align to TRBD2. The CDR3 runs 15 residues. Germline V gene lookup returns CDR1 KGHSH and CDR2 LQKENI. After removal of 0 bases from V and 2 bases from J, the junction contained 3 bases not matched to a gene. CDR3 sequence reads: CASSPPAGLQETQYF. The CDR3 DNA reads TGTGCCAGCTCACCACCGGCGGGACTACAAGAGACCCAGTACTTC.

This clone was seen just once. The chain's CDR3 is CASSPNSNTEAFF. The CDR3 region has the DNA TGTGCCAGCTCACCAAACAGCAACACTGAAGCTTTCTTT. This chain links TRBV18 with TRBJ1-1, with D hard to call. The CDR3 is 13 amino acids. Germline CDR1 and CDR2: KGHSH and LQKENI. With 2 bases removed from V and 2 bases from J, the gap between germline ends came to 6 bases.

V is TRBV6-5 and J is TRBJ2-2; D is unresolved. The V gene's germline CDR1 is MNHEY and CDR2 SVGAGI. Trimming stripped 4 bases from V and 8 bases from J, with 14 bases between. CDR3 length: 14 residues. CDR3 sequence reads: CASSLLATLGELFF. CDR3 nucleotide sequence: TGTGCCAGCAGTTTACTCGCCACCCTGGGGGAGCTGTTTTTT.